This T cell receptor beta chain was sequenced during a study of early T cells in non-severe SARS-CoV-2 infection. Study summary: Bulk RNA isolated from unsorted whole blood underwent sequencing; chains were not paired.

TCRdb called the 5' RACE reads again in MiXCR, with one record for every CDR3 protein. Of fewer than 85,000 distinct CDR3 sequences detected, about 16% appear once; the ten largest clones hold about 3%. About this clonotype: Its antigen is currently unknown.

Study-wide results and limits: VDJdb matching, biased toward anti-spike CD8 responses, missed private and CD4 specificities.

The CDR3 contains 13 residues. V shed 8 bases and J shed 0 bases, with 11 bases lying between them. Germline V gives CDR1 SNHLY, CDR2 FYNNEI. The chain employs TRBV2 and TRBJ2-7; a possible D gene is TRBD2 (6 bases). This TCR was recovered from an adult who was a healthcare worker with PCR-confirmed SARS-CoV-2 infection or an uninfected control (not recorded which). The sample comprised whole blood. CDR3 coding DNA: TGTGCCAGCGGGACTGGGAGCTCCTACGAGCAGTACTTC. This codes for CASGTGSSYEQYF.